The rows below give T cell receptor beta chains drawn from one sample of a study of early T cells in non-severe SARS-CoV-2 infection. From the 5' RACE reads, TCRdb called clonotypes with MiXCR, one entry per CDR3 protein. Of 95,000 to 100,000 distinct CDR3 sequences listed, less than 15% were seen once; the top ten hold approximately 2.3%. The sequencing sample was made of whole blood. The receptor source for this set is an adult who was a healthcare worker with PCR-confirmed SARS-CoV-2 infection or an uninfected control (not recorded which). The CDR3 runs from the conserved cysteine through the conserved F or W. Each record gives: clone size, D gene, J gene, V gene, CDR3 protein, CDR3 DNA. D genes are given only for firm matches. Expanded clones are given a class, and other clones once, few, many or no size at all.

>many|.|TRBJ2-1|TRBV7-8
CASSSRGWTVNEQFF
TGTGCCAGCAGCTCGCGGGGTTGGACTGTCAATGAGCAGTTCTTC
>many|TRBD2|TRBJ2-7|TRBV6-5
CASRNSGASGAGEQYF
TGTGCCAGCAGAAATTCCGGGGCTAGCGGGGCGGGCGAGCAGTACTTC
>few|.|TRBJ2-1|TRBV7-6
CASSLVGGKDYNEQFF
TGTGCCAGCAGCTTAGTCGGGGGCAAGGACTACAATGAGCAGTTCTTC
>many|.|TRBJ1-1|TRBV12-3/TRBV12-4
CASSLVAGMNTEAFF
TGTGCCAGCAGTTTAGTGGCAGGGATGAACACTGAAGCTTTCTTT
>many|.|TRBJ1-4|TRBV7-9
CASRPGAAGPATNEKLFF
TGTGCCAGCAGGCCAGGGGCAGCGGGTCCGGCAACTAATGAAAAACTGTTTTTT
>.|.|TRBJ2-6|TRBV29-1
CSVEGGRGTNVLTF
TGCAGCGTTGAAGGGGGACGCGGGACCAACGTCCTGACTTTC
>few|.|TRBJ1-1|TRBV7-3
CASSLGRMEAFF
TGTGCCAGCAGCCTGGGACGGATGGAAGCTTTCTTT
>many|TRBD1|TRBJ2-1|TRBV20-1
CSVRMPRGLNEQFF
TGCAGTGTACGAATGCCCAGGGGGCTTAATGAGCAGTTCTTC
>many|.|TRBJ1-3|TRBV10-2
CASSEGGDSGNTIYF
TGCGCCAGCAGTGAGGGGGGGGATTCTGGAAACACCATATATTTT
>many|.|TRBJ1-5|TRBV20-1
CSASAAASLQPQHF
TGCAGTGCTAGCGCAGCAGCCTCCCTCCAGCCCCAGCATTTT
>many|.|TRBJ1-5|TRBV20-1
CSARRDRSPLSNQPQHF
TGCAGTGCTAGAAGAGACAGGTCCCCCCTTAGCAATCAGCCCCAGCATTTT
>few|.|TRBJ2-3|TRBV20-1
CSAPRGGSPTDTQYF
TGCAGTGCCCCCAGAGGGGGATCCCCCACAGATACGCAGTATTTT
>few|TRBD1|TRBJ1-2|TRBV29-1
CSVNNQGGRYGYTF
TGCAGCGTGAACAACCAAGGGGGCCGCTATGGCTACACCTTC
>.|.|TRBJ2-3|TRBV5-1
CASSPGDTDTQYF
TGCGCCAGCAGCCCGGGGGACACAGATACGCAGTATTTT
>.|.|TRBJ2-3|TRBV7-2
CASTLDGGWTDTQYF
TGTGCCAGCACCCTTGACGGGGGTTGGACAGATACGCAGTATTTT
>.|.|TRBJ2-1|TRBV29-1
CTTTTGHLYNEQFF
TGCACCACAACAACGGGACACCTTTACAATGAGCAGTTCTTC
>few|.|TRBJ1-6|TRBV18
CASSPQGGQYNSPLHF
TGTGCCAGCTCACCACAGGGAGGACAGTATAATTCACCCCTCCACTTT
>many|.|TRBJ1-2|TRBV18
CASSRVRDPGYTF
TGTGCCAGCTCGAGGGTCAGGGATCCTGGCTACACCTTC
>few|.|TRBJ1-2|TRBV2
CASSESGYTF
TGTGCCAGCAGTGAATCTGGCTACACCTTC
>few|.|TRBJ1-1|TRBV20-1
CSAEDRWNTEAFF
TGCAGTGCAGAGGACAGATGGAACACTGAAGCTTTCTTT
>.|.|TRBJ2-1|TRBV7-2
CASSLVGGRSDEQFF
TGTGCCAGCAGCTTAGTGGGGGGCCGAAGCGATGAGCAGTTCTTC
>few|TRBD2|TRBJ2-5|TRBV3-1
CASSQLGGETQYF
TGTGCCAGCAGCCAACTGGGGGGGGAGACCCAGTACTTC
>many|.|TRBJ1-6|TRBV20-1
CSARVGRAGGSPLHF
TGCAGTGCTAGAGTGGGACGGGCGGGGGGATCACCCCTCCACTTT
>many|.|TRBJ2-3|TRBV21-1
CASSKGGSTDTQYF
TGTGCCAGCAGCAAAGGAGGCAGCACAGATACGCAGTATTTT
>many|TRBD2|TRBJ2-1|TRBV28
CASSLRGGARNEQFF
TGTGCCAGCAGTTTGCGGGGGGGCGCGAGGAATGAGCAGTTCTTC
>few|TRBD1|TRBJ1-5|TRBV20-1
CSLSTGGNQPQHF
TGCAGCTTAAGCACAGGGGGAAATCAGCCCCAGCATTTT
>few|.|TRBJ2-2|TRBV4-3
CASSQFRDTGELFF
TGCGCCAGCAGCCAATTTAGAGACACCGGGGAGCTGTTTTTT
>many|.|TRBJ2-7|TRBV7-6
CASSFGTGKGYEQYF
TGTGCCAGCAGCTTCGGAACAGGGAAAGGCTACGAGCAGTACTTC
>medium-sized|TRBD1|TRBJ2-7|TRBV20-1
CSVGPGQGFGQYF
TGCAGTGTAGGGCCGGGACAGGGGTTCGGGCAGTACTTC
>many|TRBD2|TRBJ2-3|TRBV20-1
CSASFGGGRDTQYF
TGCAGTGCTAGTTTCGGGGGGGGCAGAGATACGCAGTATTTT
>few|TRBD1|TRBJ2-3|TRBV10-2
CASSGQGFTDTQYF
TGCGCCAGCTCCGGACAGGGTTTCACAGATACGCAGTATTTT
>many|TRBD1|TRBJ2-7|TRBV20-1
CSARGTGPYEQYF
TGCAGTGCTAGAGGGACAGGGCCCTACGAGCAGTACTTC
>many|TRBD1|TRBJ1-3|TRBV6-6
CASSWTGEAGNTIYF
TGTGCCAGCAGTTGGACAGGGGAAGCTGGAAACACCATATATTTT
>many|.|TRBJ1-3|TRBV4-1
CASSHEGTSISGNTIYF
TGCGCCAGCAGCCATGAGGGTACTTCCATCTCTGGAAACACCATATATTTT
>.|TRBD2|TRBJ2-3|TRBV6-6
CASSYLGGRADTQYF
TGTGCCAGCAGTTACCTGGGGGGGAGGGCAGATACGCAGTATTTT
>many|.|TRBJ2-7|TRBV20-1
CSASPLGRSLNEQYF
TGCAGTGCTAGCCCCCTGGGGAGGTCTTTGAACGAGCAGTACTTC
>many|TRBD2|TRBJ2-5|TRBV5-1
CASSLNSGGPQETQYF
TGCGCCAGCAGCCTAAATAGCGGGGGGCCCCAAGAGACCCAGTACTTC
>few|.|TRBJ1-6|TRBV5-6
CASSFQDRENSPLHF
TGTGCCAGCAGCTTTCAGGACAGAGAAAATTCACCCCTCCACTTT
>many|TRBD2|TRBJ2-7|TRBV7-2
CASSRSGGISYEQYF
TGTGCCAGCAGCCGTAGCGGGGGGATTTCCTACGAGCAGTACTTC
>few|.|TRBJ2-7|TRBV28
CASRASYEQYF
TGTGCCAGCAGGGCCTCCTACGAGCAGTACTTC
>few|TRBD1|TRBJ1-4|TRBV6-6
CASSYGSGGQTNEKLFF
TGTGCCAGCAGTTACGGGTCAGGGGGGCAGACTAATGAAAAACTGTTTTTT
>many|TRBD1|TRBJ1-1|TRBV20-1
CSAPTGYGHTEAFF
TGCAGTGCTCCGACAGGGTACGGACACACTGAAGCTTTCTTT
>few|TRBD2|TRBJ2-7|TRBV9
CTLAAKPYEQYF
TGTACACTAGCGGCCAAACCCTACGAGCAGTACTTC
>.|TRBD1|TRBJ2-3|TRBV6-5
CASSPGQGVTDTQYF
TGTGCCAGCAGTCCCGGACAGGGGGTCACAGATACGCAGTATTTT
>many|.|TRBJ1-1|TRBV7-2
CASRWSENTEAFF
TGTGCCAGCAGGTGGTCGGAGAACACTGAAGCTTTCTTT
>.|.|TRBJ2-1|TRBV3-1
CATQIRNEQFF
TGTGCCACCCAGATTCGTAATGAGCAGTTCTTC
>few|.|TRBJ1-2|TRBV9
CASSGDTYGYTF
TGTGCCAGCAGCGGAGATACGTATGGCTACACCTTC
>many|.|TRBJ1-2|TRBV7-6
CASSLGSGTAAGGYTF
TGTGCCAGCAGCTTGGGTTCCGGGACGGCGGCGGGCGGCTACACCTTC
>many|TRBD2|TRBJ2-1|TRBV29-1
CSVPSLAGVVHEQFF
TGCAGCGTCCCATCCCTAGCGGGGGTCGTACATGAGCAGTTCTTC
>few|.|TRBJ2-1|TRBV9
CASSVRGDFSNEQFF
TGTGCCAGCAGCGTCAGGGGTGACTTCAGCAATGAGCAGTTCTTC
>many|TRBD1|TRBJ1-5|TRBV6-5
CASSYGGGEDQPQHF
TGTGCCAGCAGTTACGGAGGGGGCGAGGATCAGCCCCAGCATTTT
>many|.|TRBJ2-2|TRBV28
CASRDTGELFF
TGTGCCAGCAGGGACACCGGGGAGCTGTTTTTT